A selection of T cell receptor beta chains follows, all from one sample in a study of shared clonotypes between healthy human individuals. TCRdb's copy holds only in-frame clones and misses some; the assay was immunoSEQ multiplex PCR. The sample yields over a million clones, roughly 96% seen once. The sequenced sample consisted of naive CD4+ T cells sorted from blood. Receptors originate from a man under 40 in good health. CDR3s include the opening cysteine and the closing phenylalanine or tryptophan. D genes are given only for firm matches. Clone size is not always given. Where it is, it says once, few, many or a class for expanded clones.

abundance,d_gene,j_gene,v_gene,CDR3aa,CDR3nt
.,TRBD2,TRBJ2-6,TRBV6-1,CASSGLGTSRVVLTF,TGTGCCAGCAGTGGACTCGGGACTAGTAGAGTCGTCCTGACTTTC
.,TRBD2,TRBJ2-4,TRBV7-8,CASSLAGLAVAKNIQYF,TGTGCCAGCAGCTTAGCGGGACTAGCGGTAGCCAAAAACATTCAGTACTTC
.,TRBD2,TRBJ2-7,TRBV28,CASSSGGGPSYEQYF,TGTGCCAGCAGTTCCGGGGGGGGACCCTCCTACGAGCAGTACTTC
.,.,TRBJ1-2,TRBV9,CASSFHQGSDGYTF,TGTGCCAGCAGCTTCCATCAGGGATCCGATGGCTACACCTTC
.,TRBD1,TRBJ2-2,TRBV2,CASSEDSRPGTGNTGELFF,TGTGCCAGCAGTGAAGATTCCCGCCCCGGGACAGGGAACACCGGGGAGCTGTTTTTT
once,TRBD2,TRBJ2-5,TRBV5-1,CASSGLTSVETQYF,TGCGCCAGCAGCGGACTGACTAGCGTGGAGACCCAGTACTTC
.,TRBD2,TRBJ2-1,TRBV5-8,CASSLLGRGNNEQFF,TGTGCCAGCAGCTTGCTTGGGAGGGGAAACAATGAGCAGTTCTTC
.,.,TRBJ2-1,TRBV19,CASSRSGNEQFF,TGTGCCAGTAGTAGGTCGGGCAATGAGCAGTTCTTC
.,.,TRBJ2-3,TRBV9,CASSPAASTDTQYF,TGTGCCAGCAGCCCGGCAGCGAGCACAGATACGCAGTATTTT
.,TRBD1,TRBJ1-1,TRBV10-2,CASEGAGGAGTTEAFF,TGCGCCAGCGAAGGGGCAGGGGGCGCAGGTACGACTGAAGCTTTCTTT
.,.,TRBJ1-5,TRBV19,CASSIRTPNQPQHF,TGTGCCAGTAGTATCAGGACACCCAATCAGCCCCAGCATTTT
.,.,TRBJ1-1,TRBV7-9,CASSQTGEAFF,TGTGCCAGCAGTCAAACAGGGGAAGCTTTCTTT
.,.,TRBJ2-1,TRBV7-2,CASSFRGHTSSYNEQFF,TGTGCCAGCAGTTTCCGAGGACATACGAGCTCCTACAATGAGCAGTTCTTC
.,TRBD2,TRBJ2-5,TRBV5-1,CASSLIAGETQYF,TGCGCCAGCAGCTTGATAGCGGGAGAGACCCAGTACTTC
.,TRBD1,TRBJ2-3,TRBV28,CASSLPGGADTQYF,TGTGCCAGCAGTTTACCAGGGGGCGCAGATACGCAGTATTTT
.,.,TRBJ1-3,TRBV6-5,CASSYGSFSGNTIYF,TGTGCCAGCAGTTACGGCAGTTTCTCTGGAAACACCATATATTTT
.,.,TRBJ1-5,TRBV2,CASEKEGSQHF,TGTGCCAGCGAAAAGGAGGGATCCCAGCATTTT
.,.,TRBJ2-3,TRBV5-1,CASSLVGTGFVPDTQYF,TGCGCCAGCAGCTTGGTTGGTACAGGGTTTGTCCCAGATACGCAGTATTTT
.,TRBD2,TRBJ2-1,TRBV6-1,CASRPSGRGYNEQFF,TGTGCCAGCAGGCCTAGCGGGAGAGGGTACAATGAGCAGTTCTTC
.,.,TRBJ2-7,TRBV7-9,CASSLAKDRTDEQYF,TGTGCCAGCAGCTTAGCGAAGGACCGCACCGACGAGCAGTACTTC
.,TRBD1,TRBJ1-5,TRBV19,CASSTRGQVQPQHF,TGTGCCAGTAGTACAAGGGGGCAAGTTCAGCCCCAGCATTTT
.,.,TRBJ1-2,TRBV5-1,CASSPDGTSPSGYTF,TGCGCCAGCAGCCCCGACGGGACGTCGCCTTCGGGCTACACCTTC
.,.,TRBJ1-5,TRBV5-5,CASSGTNQPQHF,TGTGCCAGCAGCGGAACTAATCAGCCCCAGCATTTT
.,.,TRBJ1-1,TRBV7-3,CASSQGGGDEAFF,TGTGCCAGCAGCCAGGGCGGGGGCGATGAAGCTTTCTTT
.,TRBD2,TRBJ2-3,TRBV4-1,CASSQTTGATLAGLTDTQYF,TGCGCCAGCAGCCAGACCACAGGAGCCACACTAGCGGGGCTCACAGATACGCAGTATTTT
.,TRBD1,TRBJ2-3,TRBV2,CASRGGQGAGDTQYF,TGTGCCAGCAGGGGGGGACAGGGGGCTGGAGATACGCAGTATTTT
once,TRBD1,TRBJ1-1,TRBV6-1,CASREGQGGLMNTEAFF,TGTGCCAGCAGGGAAGGACAGGGGGGTCTCATGAACACTGAAGCTTTCTTT
.,TRBD1,TRBJ2-1,TRBV5-1,CASSTRDRAYNEQFF,TGCGCCAGCAGCACCCGGGACAGGGCCTACAATGAGCAGTTCTTC
.,.,TRBJ2-1,TRBV5-1,CASSLGVRLTPRNEQFF,TGCGCCAGCAGCTTGGGAGTTAGGCTAACCCCACGCAATGAGCAGTTCTTC
.,TRBD1,TRBJ1-1,TRBV10-1,CASSGTGGHGAFF,TGCGCCAGCAGCGGGACAGGGGGTCACGGGGCTTTCTTT
.,.,TRBJ2-1,TRBV9,CASKTGLGENEQFF,TGTGCCAGCAAGACGGGCCTCGGCGAAAATGAGCAGTTCTTC
.,.,TRBJ1-1,TRBV5-1,CASSPGTMNTEAFF,TGCGCCAGCAGCCCCGGGACGATGAACACTGAAGCTTTCTTT
.,.,TRBJ1-1,TRBV9,CASSPTSGYSTEAFF,TGTGCCAGCAGCCCAACGTCGGGTTATAGTACTGAAGCTTTCTTT
.,TRBD1,TRBJ2-2,TRBV10-1,CASSHFTGATGELFF,TGCGCCAGCAGCCATTTCACAGGGGCCACCGGGGAGCTGTTTTTT
.,.,TRBJ1-2,TRBV6-1,CASSAQGVYGYTF,TGTGCCAGCAGCGCACAAGGTGTCTATGGCTACACCTTC
.,.,TRBJ2-5,TRBV10-3,CDNGETQYF,TGCGACAATGGGGAGACCCAGTACTTC
.,.,TRBJ2-1,TRBV7-8,CASSTARVNEQFF,TGTGCCAGCAGCACCGCTCGAGTCAATGAGCAGTTCTTC
.,.,TRBJ2-7,TRBV7-9,CASSVRTYEQYF,TGTGCCAGCAGCGTCCGTACCTACGAGCAGTACTTC
.,TRBD1,TRBJ2-2,TRBV5-4,CASSVDRDTGELFF,TGTGCCAGCAGTGTTGACAGGGACACCGGGGAGCTGTTTTTT
.,.,TRBJ2-7,TRBV19,CASSISVGQGSSEQYF,TGTGCCAGTAGTATATCGGTTGGTCAGGGAAGCTCCGAGCAGTACTTC